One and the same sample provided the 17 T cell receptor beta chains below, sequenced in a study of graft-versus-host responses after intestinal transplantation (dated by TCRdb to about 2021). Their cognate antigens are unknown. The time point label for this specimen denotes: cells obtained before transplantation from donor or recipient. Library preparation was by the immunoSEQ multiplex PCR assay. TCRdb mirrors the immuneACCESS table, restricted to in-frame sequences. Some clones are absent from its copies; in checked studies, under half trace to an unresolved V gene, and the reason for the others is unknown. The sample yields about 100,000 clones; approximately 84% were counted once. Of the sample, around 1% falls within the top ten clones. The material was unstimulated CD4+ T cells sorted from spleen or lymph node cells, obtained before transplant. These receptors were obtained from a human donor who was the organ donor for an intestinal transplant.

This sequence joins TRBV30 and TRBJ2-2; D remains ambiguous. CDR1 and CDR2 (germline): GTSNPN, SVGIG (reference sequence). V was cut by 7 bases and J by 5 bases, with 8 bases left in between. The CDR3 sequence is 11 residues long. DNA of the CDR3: TGTGCCTCTAGGGTGACCGGGGAGCTGTTTTTT. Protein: CASRVTGELFF.

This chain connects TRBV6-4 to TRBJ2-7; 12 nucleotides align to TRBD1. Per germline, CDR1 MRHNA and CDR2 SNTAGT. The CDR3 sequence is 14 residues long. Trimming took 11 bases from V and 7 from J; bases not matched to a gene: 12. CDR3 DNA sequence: TGTGCCGGACTTCCGGGACAGGGGGCGCAGGAGCAGTACTTC. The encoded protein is CAGLPGQGAQEQYF.

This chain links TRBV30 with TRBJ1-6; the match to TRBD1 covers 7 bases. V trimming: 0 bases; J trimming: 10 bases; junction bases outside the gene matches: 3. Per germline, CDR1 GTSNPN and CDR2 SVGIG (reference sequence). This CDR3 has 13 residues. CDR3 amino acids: CAWSVTGVSPLHF. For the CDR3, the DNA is TGTGCCTGGAGTGTAACAGGGGTCTCACCCCTCCACTTT.

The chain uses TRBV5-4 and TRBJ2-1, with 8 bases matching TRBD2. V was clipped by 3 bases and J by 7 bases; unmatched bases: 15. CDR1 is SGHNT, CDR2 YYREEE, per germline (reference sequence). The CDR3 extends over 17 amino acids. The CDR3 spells CASSSPLGGGSVNEQFF. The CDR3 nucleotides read TGTGCCAGCAGCTCACCCCTCGGGGGGGGAAGCGTGAATGAGCAGTTCTTC.

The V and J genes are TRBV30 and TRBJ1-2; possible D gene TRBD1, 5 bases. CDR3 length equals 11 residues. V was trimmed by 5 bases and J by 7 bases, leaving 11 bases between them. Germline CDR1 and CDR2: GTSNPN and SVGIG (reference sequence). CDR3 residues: CAWGAESGYTF. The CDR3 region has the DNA TGTGCCTGGGGGGCAGAGAGTGGCTACACCTTC.

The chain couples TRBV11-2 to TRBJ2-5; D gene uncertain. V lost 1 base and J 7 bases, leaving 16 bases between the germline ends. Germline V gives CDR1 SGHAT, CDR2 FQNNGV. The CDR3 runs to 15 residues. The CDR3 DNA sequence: TGTGCCAGCAGCTTAGCAGGTTTGGGGTTTGGGACCCAGTACTTC. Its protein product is CASSLAGLGFGTQYF.

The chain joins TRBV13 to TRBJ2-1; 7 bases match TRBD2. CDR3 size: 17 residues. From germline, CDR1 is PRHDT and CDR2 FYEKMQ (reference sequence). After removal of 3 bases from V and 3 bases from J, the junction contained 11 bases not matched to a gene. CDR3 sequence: CASSLSLGLGVYNEQFF. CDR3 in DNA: TGTGCCAGCAGCTTGTCACTCGGACTAGGGGTCTACAATGAGCAGTTCTTC.

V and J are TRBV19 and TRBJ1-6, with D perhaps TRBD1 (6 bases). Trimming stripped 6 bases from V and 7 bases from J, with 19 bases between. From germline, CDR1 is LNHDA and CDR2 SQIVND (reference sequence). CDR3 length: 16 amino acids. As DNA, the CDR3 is TGTGCCAGTAGCCCGAGGACAGTTATTAACAATTCACCCCTCCACTTT. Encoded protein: CASSPRTVINNSPLHF.

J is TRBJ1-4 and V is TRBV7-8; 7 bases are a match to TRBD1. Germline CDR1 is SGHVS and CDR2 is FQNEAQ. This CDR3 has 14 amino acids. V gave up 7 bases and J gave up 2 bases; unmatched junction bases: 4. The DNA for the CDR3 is TGTGCCAGCACCGTACAGGGGACTAATGAAAAACTGTTTTTT. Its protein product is CASTVQGTNEKLFF.

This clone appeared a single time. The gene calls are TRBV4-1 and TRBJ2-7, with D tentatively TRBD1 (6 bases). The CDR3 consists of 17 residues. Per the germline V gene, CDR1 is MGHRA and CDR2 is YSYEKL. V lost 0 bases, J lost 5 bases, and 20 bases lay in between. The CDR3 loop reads CASSQDRTVKWWDEQYF. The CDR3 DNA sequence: TGCGCCAGCAGCCAAGATCGGACAGTCAAGTGGTGGGACGAGCAGTACTTC.

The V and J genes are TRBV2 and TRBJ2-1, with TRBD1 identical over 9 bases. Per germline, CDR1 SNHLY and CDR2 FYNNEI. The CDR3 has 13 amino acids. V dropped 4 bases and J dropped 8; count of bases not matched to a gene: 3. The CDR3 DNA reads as TGTGCCAGCAGTGGACAGGGGGGGGATGAGCAGTTCTTC. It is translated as CASSGQGGDEQFF.

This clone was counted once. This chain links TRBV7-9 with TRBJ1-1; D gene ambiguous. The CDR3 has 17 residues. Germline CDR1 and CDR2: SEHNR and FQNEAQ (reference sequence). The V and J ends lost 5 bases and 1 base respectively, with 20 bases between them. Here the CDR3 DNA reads TGTGCCAGCAGCCCGAGGCCGCGCCGGTCGGGGAACACTGAAGCTTTCTTT. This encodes CASSPRPRRSGNTEAFF.

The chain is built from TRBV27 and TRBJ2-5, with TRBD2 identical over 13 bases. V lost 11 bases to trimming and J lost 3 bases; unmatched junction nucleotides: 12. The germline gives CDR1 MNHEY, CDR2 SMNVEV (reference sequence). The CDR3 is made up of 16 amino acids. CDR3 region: CASSRGLAGREETQYF. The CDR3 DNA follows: TGTGCCTCCTCACGGGGACTAGCGGGGAGAGAAGAGACCCAGTACTTC.

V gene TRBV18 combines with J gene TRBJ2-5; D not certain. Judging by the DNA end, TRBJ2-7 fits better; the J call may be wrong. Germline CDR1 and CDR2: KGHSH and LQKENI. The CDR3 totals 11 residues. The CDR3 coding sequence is TGTGCCAGCTCGTCAACCTACGAGCAGTACTTC. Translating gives CASSSTYEQYF.

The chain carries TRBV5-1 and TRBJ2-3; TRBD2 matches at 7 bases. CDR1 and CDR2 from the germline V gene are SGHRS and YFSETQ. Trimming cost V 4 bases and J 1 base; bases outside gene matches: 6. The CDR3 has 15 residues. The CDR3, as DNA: TGCGCCAGCAGCCCGGGGGGACCGGGCACAGATACGCAGTATTTT. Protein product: CASSPGGPGTDTQYF.

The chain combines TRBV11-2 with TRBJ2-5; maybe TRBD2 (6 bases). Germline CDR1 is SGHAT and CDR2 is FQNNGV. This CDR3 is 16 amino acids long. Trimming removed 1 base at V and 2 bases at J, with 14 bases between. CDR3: CASSLGEAGMQETQYF. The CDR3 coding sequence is TGTGCCAGCAGCTTAGGTGAGGCGGGAATGCAAGAGACCCAGTACTTC.

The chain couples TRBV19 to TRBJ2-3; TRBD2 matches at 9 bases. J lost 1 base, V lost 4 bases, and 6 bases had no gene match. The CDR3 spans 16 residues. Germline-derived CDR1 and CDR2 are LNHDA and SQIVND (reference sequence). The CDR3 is CASSRQAGGGTDTQYF. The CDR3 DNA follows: TGTGCCAGTAGTAGACAAGCGGGGGGAGGCACAGATACGCAGTATTTT.